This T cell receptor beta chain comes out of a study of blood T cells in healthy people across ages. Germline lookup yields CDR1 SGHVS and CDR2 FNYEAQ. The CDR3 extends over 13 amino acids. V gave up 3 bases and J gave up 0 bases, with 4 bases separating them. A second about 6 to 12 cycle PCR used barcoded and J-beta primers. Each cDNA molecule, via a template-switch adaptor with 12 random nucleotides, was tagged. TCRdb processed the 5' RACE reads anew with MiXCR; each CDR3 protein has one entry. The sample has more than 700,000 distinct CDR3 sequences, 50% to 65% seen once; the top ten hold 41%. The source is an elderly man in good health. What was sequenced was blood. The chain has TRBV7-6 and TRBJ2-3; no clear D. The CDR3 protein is CASSFYSTDTQYF. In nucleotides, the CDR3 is TGTGCCAGCAGCTTCTACAGCACAGATACGCAGTATTTT.